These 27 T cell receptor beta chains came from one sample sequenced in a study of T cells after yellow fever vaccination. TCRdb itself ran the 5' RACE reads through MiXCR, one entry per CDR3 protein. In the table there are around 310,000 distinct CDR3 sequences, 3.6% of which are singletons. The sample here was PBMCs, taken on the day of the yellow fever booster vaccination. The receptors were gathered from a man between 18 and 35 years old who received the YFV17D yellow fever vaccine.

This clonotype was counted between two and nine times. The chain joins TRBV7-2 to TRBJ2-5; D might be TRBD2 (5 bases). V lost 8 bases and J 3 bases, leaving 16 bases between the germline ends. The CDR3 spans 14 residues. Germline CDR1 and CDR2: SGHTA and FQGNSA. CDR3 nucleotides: TGTGCCAGCCTCTTGATTGGAGGAGAAGAGACCCAGTACTTC. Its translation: CASLLIGGEETQYF. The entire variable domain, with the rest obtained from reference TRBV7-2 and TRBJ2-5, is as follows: GAGVSQSPSNKVTEKGKDVELRCDPISGHTALYWYRQSLGQGLEFLIYFQGNSAPDKSGLPSDRFSAERTGGSVSTLTIQRTQQEDSAVYLCASLLIGGEETQYFGPGTRLLVL.

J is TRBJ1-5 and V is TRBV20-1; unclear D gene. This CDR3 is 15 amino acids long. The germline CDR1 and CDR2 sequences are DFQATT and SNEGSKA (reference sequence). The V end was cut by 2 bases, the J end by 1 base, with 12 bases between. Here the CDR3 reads CSARPPSGSNQPQHF. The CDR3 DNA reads TGCAGTGCTAGACCTCCCTCTGGAAGCAATCAGCCCCAGCATTTT.

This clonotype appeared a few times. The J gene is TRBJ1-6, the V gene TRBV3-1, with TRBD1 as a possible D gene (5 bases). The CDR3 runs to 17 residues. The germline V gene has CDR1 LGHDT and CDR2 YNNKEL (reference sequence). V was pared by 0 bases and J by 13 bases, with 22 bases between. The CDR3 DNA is TGTGCCAGCAGCCAAGACCGGCCCGTCCAGGGCTACGCGCCCCTCCACTTT. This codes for CASSQDRPVQGYAPLHF.

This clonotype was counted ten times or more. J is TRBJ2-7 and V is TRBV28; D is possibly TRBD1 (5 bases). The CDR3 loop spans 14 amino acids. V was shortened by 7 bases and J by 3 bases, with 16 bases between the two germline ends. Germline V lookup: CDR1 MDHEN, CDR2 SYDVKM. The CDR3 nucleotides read TGTGCCAGCACCCCCTCAGGGCCCTACTACGAGCAGTACGTC. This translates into CASTPSGPYYEQYV.

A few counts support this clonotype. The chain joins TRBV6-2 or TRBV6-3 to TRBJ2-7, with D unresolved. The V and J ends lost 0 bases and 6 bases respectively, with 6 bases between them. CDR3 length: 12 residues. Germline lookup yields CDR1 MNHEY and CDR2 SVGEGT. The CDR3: CASSYSTSEQYF. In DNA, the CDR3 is TGTGCCAGCAGTTACTCGACAAGCGAGCAGTACTTC.

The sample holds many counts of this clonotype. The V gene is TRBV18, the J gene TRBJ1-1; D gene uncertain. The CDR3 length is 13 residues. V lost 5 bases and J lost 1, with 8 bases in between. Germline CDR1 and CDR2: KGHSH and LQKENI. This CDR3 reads CASSDQANTEAFF. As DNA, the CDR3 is TGTGCCAGCTCAGACCAGGCGAACACTGAAGCTTTCTTT. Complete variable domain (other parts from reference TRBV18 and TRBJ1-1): NAGVMQNPRHLVRRRGQEARLRCSPMKGHSHVYWYRQLPEEGLKFMVYLQKENIIDESGMPKERFSAEFPKEGPSILRIQQVVRGDSAAYFCASSDQANTEAFFGQGTRLTVV.

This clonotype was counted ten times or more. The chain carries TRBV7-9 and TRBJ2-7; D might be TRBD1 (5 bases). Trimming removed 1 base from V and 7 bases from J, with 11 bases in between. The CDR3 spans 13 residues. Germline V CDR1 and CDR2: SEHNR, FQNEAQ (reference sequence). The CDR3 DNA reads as TGTGCCAGCAGCTTAGGGGCAGGGCGGGAGCAGTACGTC. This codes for CASSLGAGREQYV.

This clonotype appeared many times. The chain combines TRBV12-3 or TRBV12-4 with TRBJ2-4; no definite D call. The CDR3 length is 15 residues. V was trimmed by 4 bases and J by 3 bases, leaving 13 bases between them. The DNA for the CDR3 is TGTGCCAGCAGTTCCTACCGACGGAACAAAAACATTCAGTACTTC. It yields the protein CASSSYRRNKNIQYF.

The CDR3, as DNA: TGTGCCAGCAAGAATACAGGCGGGGAGCTGTTTTTT. This translates into CASKNTGGELFF. The chain joins TRBV5-4 to TRBJ2-2; tentative D call: TRBD1 (5 bases). The V gene lost 6 bases and the J gene lost 7 bases, with 10 bases spanning the gap. Looked up from germline, CDR1 is SGHNT and CDR2 is YYREEE (reference sequence). The CDR3 loop spans 12 amino acids.

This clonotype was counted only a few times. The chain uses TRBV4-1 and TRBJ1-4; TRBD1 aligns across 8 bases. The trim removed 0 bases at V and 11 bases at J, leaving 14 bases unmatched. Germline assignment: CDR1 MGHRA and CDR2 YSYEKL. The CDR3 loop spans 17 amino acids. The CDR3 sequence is CASSQDLRGQGYRKLFF. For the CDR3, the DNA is TGCGCCAGCAGCCAAGACTTGCGAGGACAGGGCTATCGGAAACTGTTTTTT.

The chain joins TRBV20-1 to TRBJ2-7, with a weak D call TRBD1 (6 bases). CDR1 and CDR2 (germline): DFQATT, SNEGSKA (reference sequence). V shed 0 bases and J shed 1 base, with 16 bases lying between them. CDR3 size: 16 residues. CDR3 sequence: CSARETSGVWSYEQYF. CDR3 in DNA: TGCAGTGCTAGAGAAACCTCAGGGGTCTGGTCCTACGAGCAGTACTTC.

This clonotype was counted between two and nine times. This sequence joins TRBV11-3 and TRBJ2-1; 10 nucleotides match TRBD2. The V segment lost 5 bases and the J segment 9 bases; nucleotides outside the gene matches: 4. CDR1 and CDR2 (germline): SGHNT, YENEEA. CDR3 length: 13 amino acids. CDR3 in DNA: TGTGCCAGCAGCCCCGGGACTAGCGCTGAGCAGTTCTTC. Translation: CASSPGTSAEQFF.

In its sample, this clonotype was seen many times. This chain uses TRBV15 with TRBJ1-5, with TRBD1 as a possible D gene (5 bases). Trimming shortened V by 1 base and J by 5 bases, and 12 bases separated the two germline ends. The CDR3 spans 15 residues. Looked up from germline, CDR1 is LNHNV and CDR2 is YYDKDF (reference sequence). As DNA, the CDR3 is TGTGCCACCAGCAGAGTGGGCAGGGTGGATCAGCCCCAGCATTTT. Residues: CATSRVGRVDQPQHF.

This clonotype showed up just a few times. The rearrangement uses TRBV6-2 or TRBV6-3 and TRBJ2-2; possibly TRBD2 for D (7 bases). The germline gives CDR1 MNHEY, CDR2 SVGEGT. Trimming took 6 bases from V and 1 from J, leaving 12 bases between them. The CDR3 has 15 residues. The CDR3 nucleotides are TGTGCCAGCAGAACAGGGAGGGAGAACACCGGGGAGCTGTTTTTT. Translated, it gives CASRTGRENTGELFF.

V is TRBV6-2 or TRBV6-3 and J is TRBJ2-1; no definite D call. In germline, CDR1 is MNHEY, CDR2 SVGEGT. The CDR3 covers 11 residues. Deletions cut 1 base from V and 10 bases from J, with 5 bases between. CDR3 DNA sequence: TGTGCCAGCAGTTACTTGCTAGAGCAGTTCTTC. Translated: CASSYLLEQFF.

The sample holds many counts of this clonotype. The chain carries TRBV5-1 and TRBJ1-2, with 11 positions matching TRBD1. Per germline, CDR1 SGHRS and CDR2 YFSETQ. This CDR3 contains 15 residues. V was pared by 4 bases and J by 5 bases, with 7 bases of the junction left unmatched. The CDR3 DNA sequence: TGCGCCAGCAGCCCCGGACAGGGGGCAATGTATGGCTACACCTTC. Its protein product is CASSPGQGAMYGYTF.

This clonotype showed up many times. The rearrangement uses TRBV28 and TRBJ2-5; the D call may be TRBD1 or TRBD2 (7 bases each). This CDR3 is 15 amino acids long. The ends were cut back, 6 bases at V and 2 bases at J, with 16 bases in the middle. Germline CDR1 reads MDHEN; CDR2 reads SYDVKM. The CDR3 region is CASSPSGGGQETQYF. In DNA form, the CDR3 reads TGTGCCAGCAGCCCATCAGGGGGGGGGCAAGAGACCCAGTACTTC.

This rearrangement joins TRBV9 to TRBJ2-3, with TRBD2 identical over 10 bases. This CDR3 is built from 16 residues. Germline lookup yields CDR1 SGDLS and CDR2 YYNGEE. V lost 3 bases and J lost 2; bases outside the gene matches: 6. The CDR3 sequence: CASSGLAGVFTDTQYF. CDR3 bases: TGTGCCAGCAGCGGTCTAGCGGGGGTCTTCACAGATACGCAGTATTTT.

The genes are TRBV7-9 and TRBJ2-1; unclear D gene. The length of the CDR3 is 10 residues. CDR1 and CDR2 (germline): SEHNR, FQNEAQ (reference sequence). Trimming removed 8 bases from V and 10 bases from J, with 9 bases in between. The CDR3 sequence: CASPQVEQFF. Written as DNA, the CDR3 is TGTGCCAGCCCGCAGGTGGAGCAGTTCTTC. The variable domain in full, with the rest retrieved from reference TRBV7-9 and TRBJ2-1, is DTGVSQNPRHKITKRGQNVTFRCDPISEHNRLYWYRQTLGQGPEFLTYFQNEAQLEKSRLLSDRFSAERPKGSFSTLEIQRTEQGDSAMYLCASPQVEQFFGPGTRLTVL.

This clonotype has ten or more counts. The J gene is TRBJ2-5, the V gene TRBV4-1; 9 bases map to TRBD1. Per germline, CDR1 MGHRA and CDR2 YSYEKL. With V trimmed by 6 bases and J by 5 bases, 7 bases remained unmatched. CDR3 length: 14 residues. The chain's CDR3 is CASRRTGVDETQYF. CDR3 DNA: TGCGCCAGCAGAAGGACAGGGGTGGATGAGACCCAGTACTTC.

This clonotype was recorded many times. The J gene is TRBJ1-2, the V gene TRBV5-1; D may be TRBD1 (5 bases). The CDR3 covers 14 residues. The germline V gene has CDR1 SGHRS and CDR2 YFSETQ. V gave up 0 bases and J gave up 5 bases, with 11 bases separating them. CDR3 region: CASSLAGTRYGYTF. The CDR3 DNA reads TGCGCCAGCAGCTTGGCCGGGACCCGATATGGCTACACCTTC.

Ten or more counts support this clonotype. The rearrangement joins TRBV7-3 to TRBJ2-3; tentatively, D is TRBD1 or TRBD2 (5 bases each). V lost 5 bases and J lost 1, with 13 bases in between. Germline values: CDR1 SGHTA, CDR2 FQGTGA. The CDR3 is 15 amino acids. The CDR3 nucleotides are TGTGCCAGCAGCCCGAGGGGAGACGGCACAGATACGCAGTATTTT. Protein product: CASSPRGDGTDTQYF.

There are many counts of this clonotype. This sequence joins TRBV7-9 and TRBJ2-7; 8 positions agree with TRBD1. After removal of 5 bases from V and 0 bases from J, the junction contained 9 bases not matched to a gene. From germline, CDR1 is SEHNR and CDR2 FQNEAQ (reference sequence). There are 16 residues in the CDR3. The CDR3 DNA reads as TGTGCCAGCAGCCCCCGGGACAGGTTTAGCTCCTACGAGCAGTACGTC. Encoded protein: CASSPRDRFSSYEQYV.

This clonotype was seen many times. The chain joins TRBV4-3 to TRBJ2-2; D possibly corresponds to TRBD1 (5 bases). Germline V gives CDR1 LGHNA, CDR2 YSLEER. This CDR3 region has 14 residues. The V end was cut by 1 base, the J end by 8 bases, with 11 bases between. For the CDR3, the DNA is TGCGCCAGCAGCCAAGTAGTAGGGGCGGGGGAGCTGTTTTTT. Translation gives CASSQVVGAGELFF.

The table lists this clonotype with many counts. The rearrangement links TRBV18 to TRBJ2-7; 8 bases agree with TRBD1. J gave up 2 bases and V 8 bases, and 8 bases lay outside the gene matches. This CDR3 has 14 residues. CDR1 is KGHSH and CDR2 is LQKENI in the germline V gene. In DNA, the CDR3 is TGTGCCAGCACCCAGAAACAGGGGGCCTACGAGCAGTACTTC. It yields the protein CASTQKQGAYEQYF.

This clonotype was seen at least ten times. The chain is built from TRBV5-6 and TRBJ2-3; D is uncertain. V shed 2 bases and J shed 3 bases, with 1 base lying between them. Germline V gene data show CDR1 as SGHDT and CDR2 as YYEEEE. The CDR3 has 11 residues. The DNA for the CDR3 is TGTGCCAGCAGCTTTACAGATACGCAGTATTTT. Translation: CASSFTDTQYF.

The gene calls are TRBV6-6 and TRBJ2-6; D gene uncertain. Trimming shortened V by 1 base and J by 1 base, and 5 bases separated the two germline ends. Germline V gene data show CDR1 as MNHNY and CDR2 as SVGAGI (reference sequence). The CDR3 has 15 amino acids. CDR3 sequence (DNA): TGTGCCAGCAGTTACTGGGATTCTGGGGCCAACGTCCTGACTTTC. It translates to CASSYWDSGANVLTF.